The clone carrying this T cell receptor beta chain has just a few counts. Its antigen is unknown. The CDR3 runs to 13 residues. V trimming: 4 bases; J trimming: 7 bases; junction bases outside the gene matches: 3. Germline CDR1 and CDR2: SGHTA and FQGNSA. The data were taken from a study of T-cell reconstitution after alpha-beta-depleted transplantation in children. Overall study results and limits: T-cell numbers and diversity, one year after transplant, stemmed largely from T cells that were newly produced. About two months after transplant, alpha-beta T cells reportedly came from several hundred expanded graft clones.

Unique molecular identifiers were incorporated during preparation of the TCRbeta library. TCRdb reprocessed the PCR reads via MiXCR and lists one record per CDR3 protein. The data hold fewer than 700,000 distinct CDR3 sequences, with 13% observed a single time. The TCR comes from a male patient younger than 18 who had a stem cell transplant for acute myeloid leukemia, so the T cells may come from the graft donor. The chain has TRBV7-2 and TRBJ2-2; 7 bases line up with TRBD2. The sequences come from PBMCs, mostly from graft donor cells, collected 360 days after TCRalphabeta/CD19-depleted stem cell transplant. This chain's CDR3 is CASSSAGVGELFF. In nucleotides, the CDR3 is TGTGCCAGCAGCTCCGCGGGAGTCGGGGAGCTGTTTTTT. Full variable domain (outside the CDR3, taken from reference TRBV7-2 and TRBJ2-2): GAGVSQSPSNKVTEKGKDVELRCDPISGHTALYWYRQSLGQGLEFLIYFQGNSAPDKSGLPSDRFSAERTGGSVSTLTIQRTQQEDSAVYLCASSSAGVGELFFGEGSRLTVL.